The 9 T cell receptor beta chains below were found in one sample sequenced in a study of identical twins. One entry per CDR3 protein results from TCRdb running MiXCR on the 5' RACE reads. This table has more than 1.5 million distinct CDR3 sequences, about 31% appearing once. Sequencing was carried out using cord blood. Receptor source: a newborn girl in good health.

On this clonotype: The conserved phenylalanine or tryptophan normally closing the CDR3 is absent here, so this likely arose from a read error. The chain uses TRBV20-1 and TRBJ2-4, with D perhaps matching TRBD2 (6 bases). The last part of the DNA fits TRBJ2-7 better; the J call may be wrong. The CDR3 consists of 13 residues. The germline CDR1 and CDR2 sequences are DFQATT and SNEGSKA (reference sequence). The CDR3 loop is CSARDPGGYEQYY. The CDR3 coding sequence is TGCAGTGCTAGAGACCCCGGGGGCTACGAGCAGTACTAC.

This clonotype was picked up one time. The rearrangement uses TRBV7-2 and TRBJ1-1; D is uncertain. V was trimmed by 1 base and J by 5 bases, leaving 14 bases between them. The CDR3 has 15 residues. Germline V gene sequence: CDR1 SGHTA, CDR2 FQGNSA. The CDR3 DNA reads TGTGCCAGCAGCTTAGTCTACAATCGTGGGACTGAAGCTTTCTTT. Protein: CASSLVYNRGTEAFF. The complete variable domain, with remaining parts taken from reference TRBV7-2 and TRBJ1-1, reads GAGVSQSPSNKVTEKGKDVELRCDPISGHTALYWYRQSLGQGLEFLIYFQGNSAPDKSGLPSDRFSAERTGGSVSTLTIQRTQQEDSAVYLCASSLVYNRGTEAFFGQGTRLTVV.

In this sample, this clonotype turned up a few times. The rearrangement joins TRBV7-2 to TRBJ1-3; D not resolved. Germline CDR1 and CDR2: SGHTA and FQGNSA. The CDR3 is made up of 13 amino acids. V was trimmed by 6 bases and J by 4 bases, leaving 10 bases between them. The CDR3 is CASRNGLGNTIYF. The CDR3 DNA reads TGTGCCAGCAGAAACGGGTTAGGAAACACCATATATTTT.

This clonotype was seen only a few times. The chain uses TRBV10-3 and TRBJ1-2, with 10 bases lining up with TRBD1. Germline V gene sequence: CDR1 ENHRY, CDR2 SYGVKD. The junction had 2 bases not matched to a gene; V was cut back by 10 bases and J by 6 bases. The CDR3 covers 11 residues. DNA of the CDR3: TGTGCCACGGGGACAGGGGATGGCTACACCTTC. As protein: CATGTGDGYTF.

The CDR3 loop is CASSLGTSGSFNEQYF. The CDR3 DNA reads as TGTGCCAGCAGTTTGGGGACTAGCGGGAGTTTTAATGAGCAGTACTTC. The V call is TRBV12-3 or TRBV12-4, the J call TRBJ2-5; TRBD2 aligns across 14 bases. V lost 3 bases and J lost 11; bases outside the gene matches: 11. The CDR3 totals 16 residues.

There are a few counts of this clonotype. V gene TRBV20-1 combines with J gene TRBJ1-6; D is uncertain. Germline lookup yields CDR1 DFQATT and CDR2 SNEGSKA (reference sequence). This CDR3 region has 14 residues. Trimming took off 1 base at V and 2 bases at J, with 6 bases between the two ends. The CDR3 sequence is CSARGMTYNSPLHF. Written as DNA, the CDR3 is TGCAGTGCTAGAGGGATGACCTATAATTCACCCCTCCACTTT.

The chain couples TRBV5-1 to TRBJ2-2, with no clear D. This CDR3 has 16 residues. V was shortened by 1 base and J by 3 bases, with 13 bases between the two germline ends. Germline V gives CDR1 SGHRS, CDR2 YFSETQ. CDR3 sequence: CASSLLGRLDTGELFF. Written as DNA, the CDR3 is TGCGCCAGCAGCTTGTTGGGTAGACTCGACACCGGGGAGCTGTTTTTT.

The CDR3 region has the DNA TGTGCCATCAGTAAAGGGGGACAGCGAGGCTCCTACGAGCAGTACTTC. Protein product: CAISKGGQRGSYEQYF. This rearrangement joins TRBV10-3 to TRBJ2-7; 7 bases line up with TRBD1. Germline loops: CDR1 ENHRY, CDR2 SYGVKD. Trimming removed 5 bases from V and 0 bases from J; junction bases left unmatched: 10. There are 16 residues in the CDR3.

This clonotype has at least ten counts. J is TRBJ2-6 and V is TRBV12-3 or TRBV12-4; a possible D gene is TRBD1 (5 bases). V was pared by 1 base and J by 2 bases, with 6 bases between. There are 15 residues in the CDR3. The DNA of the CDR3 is TGTGCCAGCAGTTTAGTAGGGGCTGGGGCCAACGTCCTGACTTTC. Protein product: CASSLVGAGANVLTF.